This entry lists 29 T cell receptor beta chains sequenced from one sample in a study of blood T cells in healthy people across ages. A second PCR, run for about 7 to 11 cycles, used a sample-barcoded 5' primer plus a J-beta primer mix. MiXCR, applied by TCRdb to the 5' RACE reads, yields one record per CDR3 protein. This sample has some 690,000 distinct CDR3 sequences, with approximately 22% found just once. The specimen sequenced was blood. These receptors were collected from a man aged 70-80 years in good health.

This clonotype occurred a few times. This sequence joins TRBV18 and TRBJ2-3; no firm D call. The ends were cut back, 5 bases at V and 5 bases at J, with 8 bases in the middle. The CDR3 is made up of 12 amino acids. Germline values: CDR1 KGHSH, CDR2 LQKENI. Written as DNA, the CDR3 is TGTGCCAGCTCATCTACCAAAGATACGCAGTATTTT. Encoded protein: CASSSTKDTQYF.

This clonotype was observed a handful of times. Here the CDR3 reads CASSPAGGMETQYF. The DNA for the CDR3 is TGTGCCAGCAGTCCCGCCGGGGGGATGGAGACCCAGTACTTC. The chain is built from TRBV12-3 or TRBV12-4 and TRBJ2-5, with 7 bases that match TRBD2. The CDR3 has 14 amino acids. Germline trimming cut 5 bases from V and 5 bases from J; bases unmatched to any gene: 8.

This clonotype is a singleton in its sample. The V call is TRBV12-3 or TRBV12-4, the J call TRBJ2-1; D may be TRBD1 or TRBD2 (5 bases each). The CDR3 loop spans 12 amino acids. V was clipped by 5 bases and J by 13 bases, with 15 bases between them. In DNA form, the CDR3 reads TGTGCCAGCAGTCCCCTCCGGGGCGCCCAGTTCTTC. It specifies CASSPLRGAQFF.

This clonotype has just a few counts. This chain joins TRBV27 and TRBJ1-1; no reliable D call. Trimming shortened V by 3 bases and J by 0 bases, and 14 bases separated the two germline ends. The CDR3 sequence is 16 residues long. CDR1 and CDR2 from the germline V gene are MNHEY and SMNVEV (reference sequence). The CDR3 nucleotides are TGTGCCAGCAGTTTGAGGTCCGCAATCCTGAACACTGAAGCTTTCTTT. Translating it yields CASSLRSAILNTEAFF.

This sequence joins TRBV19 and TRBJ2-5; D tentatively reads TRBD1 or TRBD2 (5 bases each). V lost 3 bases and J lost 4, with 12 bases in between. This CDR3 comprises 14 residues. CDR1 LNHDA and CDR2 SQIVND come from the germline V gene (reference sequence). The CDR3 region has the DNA TGTGCCAGTAGTATCCGAGGGGTCACAGAGACCCAGTACTTC. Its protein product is CASSIRGVTETQYF.

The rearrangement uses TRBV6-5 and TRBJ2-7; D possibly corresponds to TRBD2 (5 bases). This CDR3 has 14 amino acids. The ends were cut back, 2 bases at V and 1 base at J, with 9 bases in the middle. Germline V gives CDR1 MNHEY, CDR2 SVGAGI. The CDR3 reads CASSYLRESYEQYF. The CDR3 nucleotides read TGTGCCAGCAGTTACCTCCGGGAATCCTACGAGCAGTACTTC.

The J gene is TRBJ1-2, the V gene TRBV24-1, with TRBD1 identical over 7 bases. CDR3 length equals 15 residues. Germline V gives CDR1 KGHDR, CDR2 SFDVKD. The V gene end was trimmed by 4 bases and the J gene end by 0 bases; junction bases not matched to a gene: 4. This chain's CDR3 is CATSEWTGANYGYTF. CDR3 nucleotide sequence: TGTGCCACCAGTGAGTGGACAGGAGCTAACTATGGCTACACCTTC.

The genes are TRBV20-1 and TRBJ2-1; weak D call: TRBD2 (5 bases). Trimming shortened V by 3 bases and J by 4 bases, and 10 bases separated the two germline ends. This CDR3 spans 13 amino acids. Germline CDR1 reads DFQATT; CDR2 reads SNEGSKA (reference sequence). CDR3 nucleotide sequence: TGCAGTGCTAGCGGGGAAAATTACAATGAGCAGTTCTTC. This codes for CSASGENYNEQFF.

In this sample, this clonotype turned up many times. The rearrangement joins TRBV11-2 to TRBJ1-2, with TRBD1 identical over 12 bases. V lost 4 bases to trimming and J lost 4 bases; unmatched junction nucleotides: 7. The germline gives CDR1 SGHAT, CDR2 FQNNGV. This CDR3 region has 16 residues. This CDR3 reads CASSSSGDRGLYGYTF. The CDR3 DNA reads TGTGCCAGCAGCTCAAGTGGGGACAGGGGGCTCTATGGCTACACCTTC.

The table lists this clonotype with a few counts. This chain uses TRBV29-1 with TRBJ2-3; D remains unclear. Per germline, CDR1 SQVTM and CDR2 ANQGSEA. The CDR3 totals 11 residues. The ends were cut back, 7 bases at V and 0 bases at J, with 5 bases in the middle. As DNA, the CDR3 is TGCAGCGCCGACAGCACAGATACGCAGTATTTT. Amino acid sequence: CSADSTDTQYF.

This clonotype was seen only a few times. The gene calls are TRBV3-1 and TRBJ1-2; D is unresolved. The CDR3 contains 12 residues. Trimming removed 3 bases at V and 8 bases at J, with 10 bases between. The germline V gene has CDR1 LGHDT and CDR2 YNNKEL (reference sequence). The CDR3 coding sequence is TGTGCCAGCAGCCAGGCGGGAGTGGGCTACACCTTC. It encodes CASSQAGVGYTF.

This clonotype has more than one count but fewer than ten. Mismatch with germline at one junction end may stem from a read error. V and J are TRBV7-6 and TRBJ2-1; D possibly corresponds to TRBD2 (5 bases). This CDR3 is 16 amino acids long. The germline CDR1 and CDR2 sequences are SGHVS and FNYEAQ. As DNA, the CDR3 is TGTGCCAGCAACTTAGCGCCGGCGGTCTTACACAATGAGCAGTTCTTC. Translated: CASNLAPAVLHNEQFF.

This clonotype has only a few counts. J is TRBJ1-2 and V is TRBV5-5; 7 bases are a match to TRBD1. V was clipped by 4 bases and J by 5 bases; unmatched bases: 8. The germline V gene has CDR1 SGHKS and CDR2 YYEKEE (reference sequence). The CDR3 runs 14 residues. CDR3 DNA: TGTGCCAGCAGCAACCGACAGGGACTATATGGCTACACCTTC. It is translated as CASSNRQGLYGYTF. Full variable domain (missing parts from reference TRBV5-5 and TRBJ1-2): DAGVTQSPTHLIKTRGQQVTLRCSPISGHKSVSWYQQVLGQGPQFIFQYYEKEERGRGNFPDRFSARQFPNYSSELNVNALLLGDSALYLCASSNRQGLYGYTFGSGTRLTVV.

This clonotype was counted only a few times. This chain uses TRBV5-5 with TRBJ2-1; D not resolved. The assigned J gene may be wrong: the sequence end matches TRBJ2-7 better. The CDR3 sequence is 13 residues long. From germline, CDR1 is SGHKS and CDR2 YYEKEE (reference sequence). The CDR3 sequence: CASSLSQTYEQYV. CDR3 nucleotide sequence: TGTGCCAGCAGCTTATCGCAGACCTACGAGCAGTACGTC.

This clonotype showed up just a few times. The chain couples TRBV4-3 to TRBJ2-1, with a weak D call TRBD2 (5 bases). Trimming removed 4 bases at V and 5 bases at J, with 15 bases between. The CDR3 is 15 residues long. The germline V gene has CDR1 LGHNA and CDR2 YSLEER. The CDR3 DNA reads TGCGCCAGCAGCCGGTTTGGAGCGCGGGACAATGAGCAGTTCTTC. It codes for CASSRFGARDNEQFF.

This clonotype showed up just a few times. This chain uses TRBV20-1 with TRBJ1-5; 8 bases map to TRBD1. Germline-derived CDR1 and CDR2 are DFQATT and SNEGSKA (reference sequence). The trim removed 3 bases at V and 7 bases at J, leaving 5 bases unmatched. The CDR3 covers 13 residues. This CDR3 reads CSASTGGGQPQHF. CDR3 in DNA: TGCAGTGCTAGCACAGGGGGGGGCCAGCCCCAGCATTTT.

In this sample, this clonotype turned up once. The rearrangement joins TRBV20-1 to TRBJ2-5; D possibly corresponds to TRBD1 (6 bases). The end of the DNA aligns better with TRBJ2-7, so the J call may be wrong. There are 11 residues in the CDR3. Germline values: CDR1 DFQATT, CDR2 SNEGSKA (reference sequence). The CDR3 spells CSATTGNEQYF. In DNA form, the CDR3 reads TGCAGTGCTACCACAGGGAACGAGCAGTACTTC.

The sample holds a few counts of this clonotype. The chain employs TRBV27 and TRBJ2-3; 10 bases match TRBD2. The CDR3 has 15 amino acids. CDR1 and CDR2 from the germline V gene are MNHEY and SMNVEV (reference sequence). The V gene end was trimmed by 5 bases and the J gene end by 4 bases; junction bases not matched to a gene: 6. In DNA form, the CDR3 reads TGTGCCAGCAGTCCTCAGCGGGGGGGCCCAGATACGCAGTATTTT. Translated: CASSPQRGGPDTQYF.

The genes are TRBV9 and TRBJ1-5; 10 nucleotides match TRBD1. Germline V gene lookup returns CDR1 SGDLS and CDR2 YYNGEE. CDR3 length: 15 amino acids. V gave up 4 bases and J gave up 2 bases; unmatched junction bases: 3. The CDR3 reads CASSTGTGGNQPQHF. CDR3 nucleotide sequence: TGTGCCAGCAGCACCGGGACAGGGGGCAATCAGCCCCAGCATTTT.

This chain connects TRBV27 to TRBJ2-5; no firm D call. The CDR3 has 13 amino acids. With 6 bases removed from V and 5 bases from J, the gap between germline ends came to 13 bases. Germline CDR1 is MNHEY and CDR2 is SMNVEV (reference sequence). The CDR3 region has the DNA TGTGCCAGCAGATTAGACGCGACGGAGACCCAGTACTTC. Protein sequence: CASRLDATETQYF.

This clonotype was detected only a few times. DNA for the CDR3: TGTGCCAGCAGCTTAGATCTTTCGACTCCGTTAAATGAGCAGTTCTTC. Translation gives CASSLDLSTPLNEQFF. J is TRBJ2-5 and V is TRBV11-2; D unclear. The DNA end is a closer match to TRBJ2-1, so the J assignment may be wrong. The CDR3 totals 16 residues. The germline V gene has CDR1 SGHAT and CDR2 FQNNGV.

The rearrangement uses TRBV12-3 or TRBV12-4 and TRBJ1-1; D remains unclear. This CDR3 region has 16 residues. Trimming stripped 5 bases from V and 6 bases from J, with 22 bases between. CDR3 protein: CASSLPPAPHGPEAFF. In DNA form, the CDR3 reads TGTGCCAGCAGTCTGCCTCCAGCACCTCATGGGCCTGAAGCTTTCTTT.

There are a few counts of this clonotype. The CDR3 coding sequence is TGTGCCCCCCGCCGGAGGACCCTCTCGGGGGAGCAGTACTTC. Encoded protein: CAPRRRTLSGEQYF. The chain is built from TRBV28 and TRBJ2-7; TRBD2 is a possible D gene (5 bases). With 11 bases removed from V and 7 bases from J, the gap between germline ends came to 24 bases. Germline loops: CDR1 MDHEN, CDR2 SYDVKM. The CDR3 is 14 amino acids. The full variable domain, its missing parts supplied by reference TRBV28 and TRBJ2-7, is DVKVTQSSRYLVKRTGEKVFLECVQDMDHENMFWYRQDPGLGLRLIYFSYDVKMKEKGDIPEGYSVSREKKERFSLILESASTNQTSMYLCAPRRRTLSGEQYFGPGTRLTVT.

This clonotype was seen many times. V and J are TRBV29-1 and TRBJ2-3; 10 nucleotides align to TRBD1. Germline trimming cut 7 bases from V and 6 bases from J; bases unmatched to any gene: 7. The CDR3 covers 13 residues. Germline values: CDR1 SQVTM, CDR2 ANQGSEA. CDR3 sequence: CSDTGTGVDTQYF. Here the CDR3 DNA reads TGCAGCGATACCGGGACAGGGGTGGATACGCAGTATTTT.

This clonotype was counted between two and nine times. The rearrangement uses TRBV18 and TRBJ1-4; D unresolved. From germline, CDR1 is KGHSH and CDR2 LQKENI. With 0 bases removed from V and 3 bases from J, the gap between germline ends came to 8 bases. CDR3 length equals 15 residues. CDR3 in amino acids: CASSPPDWANEKLFF. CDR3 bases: TGTGCCAGCTCACCACCGGACTGGGCTAATGAAAAACTGTTTTTT. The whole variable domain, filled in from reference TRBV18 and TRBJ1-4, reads NAGVMQNPRHLVRRRGQEARLRCSPMKGHSHVYWYRQLPEEGLKFMVYLQKENIIDESGMPKERFSAEFPKEGPSILRIQQVVRGDSAAYFCASSPPDWANEKLFFGSGTQLSVL.

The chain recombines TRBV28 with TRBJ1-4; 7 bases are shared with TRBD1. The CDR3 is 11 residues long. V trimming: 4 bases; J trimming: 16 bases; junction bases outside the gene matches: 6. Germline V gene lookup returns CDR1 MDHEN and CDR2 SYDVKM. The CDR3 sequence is CASSSRGTEFF. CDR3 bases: TGTGCCAGCAGTTCGCGCGGGACAGAGTTTTTT.

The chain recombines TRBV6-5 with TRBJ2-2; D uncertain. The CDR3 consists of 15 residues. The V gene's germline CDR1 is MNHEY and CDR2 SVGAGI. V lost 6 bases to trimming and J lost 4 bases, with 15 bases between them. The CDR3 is CASSLNPGVTGELFF. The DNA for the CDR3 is TGTGCCAGCAGCTTAAACCCAGGAGTCACCGGGGAGCTGTTTTTT.

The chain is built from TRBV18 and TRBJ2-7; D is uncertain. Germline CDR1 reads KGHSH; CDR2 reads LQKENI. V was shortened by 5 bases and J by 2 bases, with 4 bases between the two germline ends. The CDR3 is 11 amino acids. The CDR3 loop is CASSDTYEQYV. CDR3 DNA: TGTGCCAGCTCAGATACCTACGAGCAGTACGTC.

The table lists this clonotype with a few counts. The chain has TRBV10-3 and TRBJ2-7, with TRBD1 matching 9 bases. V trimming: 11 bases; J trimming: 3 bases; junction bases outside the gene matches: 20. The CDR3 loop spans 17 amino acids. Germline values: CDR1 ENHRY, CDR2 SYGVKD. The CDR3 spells CASRPGEGQGHFYEQYF. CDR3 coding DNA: TGTGCCTCACGTCCCGGGGAAGGACAGGGGCATTTCTACGAGCAGTACTTC.